The present entry profiles one T cell receptor (beta chain) with its context. The target antigen is unknown. The V gene lost 6 bases and the J gene lost 3 bases, with 18 bases spanning the gap. CDR1 is MNHEY, CDR2 SVGAGI, per germline. This CDR3 has 15 amino acids. The PCR ran on 60 Vbeta and 13 Jbeta primers. Assay: immunoSEQ multiplex PCR; the TCRdb copy retains only in-frame clones and omits some. The table shows approximately 110,000 clones, with 12% occurring only once. This entry comes from a study of cytomegalovirus exposure and HLA in healthy donors. Whole-study results and caveats: Being indistinguishable, some V segments were excluded, TRBV6-2 and TRBV6-3 among them. Sequencing probably produced one cluster of sequence variants that were highly shared.

Source material: PBMCs. The rearrangement links TRBV6-5 to TRBJ2-7, with D unclear. The TCR originated in a man aged 40-50 years in good health and CMV-seropositive. CDR3 sequence reads: CASRTPLPSSYEQYF. CDR3 bases: TGTGCCAGCAGAACCCCACTCCCTTCAAGCTACGAGCAGTACTTC.